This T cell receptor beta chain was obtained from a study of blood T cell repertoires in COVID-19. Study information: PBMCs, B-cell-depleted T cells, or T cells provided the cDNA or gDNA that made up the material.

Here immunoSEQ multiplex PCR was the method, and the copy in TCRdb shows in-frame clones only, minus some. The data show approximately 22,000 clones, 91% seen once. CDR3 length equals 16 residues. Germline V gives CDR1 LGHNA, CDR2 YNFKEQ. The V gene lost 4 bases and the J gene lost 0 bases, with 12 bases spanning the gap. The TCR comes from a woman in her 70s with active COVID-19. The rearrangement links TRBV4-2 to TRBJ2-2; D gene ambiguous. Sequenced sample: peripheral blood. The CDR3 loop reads CASSRVLGPNTGELFF. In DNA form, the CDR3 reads TGTGCCAGCAGCCGGGTGTTGGGCCCGAACACCGGGGAGCTGTTTTTT.